Listed below are T cell receptor beta chains from one sample, sequenced in a study of OX40 agonist ivuxolimab in advanced cancers. Clones were read by immunoSEQ multiplex PCR, and TCRdb kept only the in-frame ones, dropping some. The table has more than 65,000 clones, approximately 85% seen once; the top ten hold about 25%. The sequences come from CD4+ or CD8+ T cells sorted from blood, collected in a trial of the OX40 agonist ivuxolimab. These receptors were obtained from an adult with an advanced solid tumor such as melanoma, head and neck, liver or kidney cancer. CDR3s include the opening cysteine and the closing phenylalanine or tryptophan. Fields, in order: clone size, D gene, J gene, V gene, CDR3 DNA, CDR3 protein. A D gene is named only where the DNA matches it firmly. Clone size is shown for a subset of rows, as once, few, many or a class of expanded clone.

clone_size: -
d_call: -
j_call: TRBJ2-5
v_call: TRBV28
cdr3_nt: TGTGCCAGCAGCGTACAAGAGACCCAGTACTTC
cdr3_aa: CASSVQETQYF

clone_size: -
d_call: -
j_call: TRBJ2-5
v_call: TRBV2
cdr3_nt: TGTGCCAGCACCCTACGCGGGGAGCAGTACTTC
cdr3_aa: CASTLRGEQYF

clone_size: -
d_call: -
j_call: TRBJ2-3
v_call: TRBV18
cdr3_nt: TGTGCCAGCTCACCACGACAGGTGGGAGATACGCAGTATTTT
cdr3_aa: CASSPRQVGDTQYF

clone_size: -
d_call: TRBD2
j_call: TRBJ2-3
v_call: TRBV5-4
cdr3_nt: TGTGCCAGCAGCTTGAGACTAGCGAGGAGCACAGATACGCAGTATTTT
cdr3_aa: CASSLRLARSTDTQYF

clone_size: -
d_call: -
j_call: TRBJ2-7
v_call: TRBV28
cdr3_nt: TGTGCCAGCAGTTCCCGGACAGTTTTCTCCTACGAGCAGTACTTC
cdr3_aa: CASSSRTVFSYEQYF

clone_size: -
d_call: TRBD1
j_call: TRBJ2-2
v_call: TRBV6-5
cdr3_nt: TGTGCCAGCAGTCGCGACAGGGGGCGAACCGGGGAGCTGTTTTTT
cdr3_aa: CASSRDRGRTGELFF

clone_size: -
d_call: -
j_call: TRBJ2-7
v_call: TRBV7-9
cdr3_nt: TGTGCCAGCAGCTCCAATAGCGAGCAGTACTTC
cdr3_aa: CASSSNSEQYF

clone_size: once
d_call: -
j_call: TRBJ1-3
v_call: TRBV9
cdr3_nt: TGTGCCAGCAGCGTAGTAGACAGCCCCTTATCCACCATATATTTT
cdr3_aa: CASSVVDSPLSTIYF

clone_size: -
d_call: -
j_call: TRBJ2-1
v_call: TRBV19
cdr3_nt: TGTGCCAGTAGTAGGGGCCTCGGCTCCTACAATGAGCAGTTCTTC
cdr3_aa: CASSRGLGSYNEQFF

clone_size: -
d_call: -
j_call: TRBJ1-5
v_call: TRBV5-6
cdr3_nt: TGTGCCAGCAGCGTTCGCCCGGGGGATCAGCCCCAGCATTTT
cdr3_aa: CASSVRPGDQPQHF

clone_size: -
d_call: TRBD2
j_call: TRBJ2-1
v_call: TRBV9
cdr3_nt: TGTGCCAGCAGCGGGACTAGCGGGAGAAGGCGGTACAATGAGCAGTTCTTC
cdr3_aa: CASSGTSGRRRYNEQFF

clone_size: -
d_call: -
j_call: TRBJ2-7
v_call: TRBV19
cdr3_nt: TGTGCCAGTAGCGGGGCGCTGGACGAGCAGTACTTC
cdr3_aa: CASSGALDEQYF

clone_size: few
d_call: -
j_call: TRBJ1-4
v_call: TRBV28
cdr3_nt: TGTGCCAGCAGTTTACCGGGGAGTGAAAAACTGTTTTTT
cdr3_aa: CASSLPGSEKLFF

clone_size: -
d_call: -
j_call: TRBJ1-5
v_call: TRBV7-2
cdr3_nt: TGTGCCAGCAGCTCAACCCTCAAGCAGCCCCAGCATTTT
cdr3_aa: CASSSTLKQPQHF

clone_size: medium-sized
d_call: TRBD1
j_call: TRBJ2-1
v_call: TRBV6-1
cdr3_nt: TGTGCCAGCACACCGGGACAGGGGAGAAATGAGCAGTTCTTC
cdr3_aa: CASTPGQGRNEQFF